Listed here are 13 T cell receptor beta chains from one sample, sequenced in a study of blood T cell repertoires in COVID-19. Sequencing was performed with immunoSEQ multiplex PCR; in TCRdb, only in-frame clones are kept and a portion is missing. This sample yields 150,000 to 200,000 clones, of which about 80% are seen a single time; less than 7% belongs to the top ten. The specimen was peripheral blood. These TCRs come from a man aged 55 to 70 with acute or convalescent COVID-19.

This chain connects TRBV11-2 to TRBJ1-1; no reliable D call. Trimming stripped 0 bases from V and 0 bases from J, with 8 bases between. In germline, CDR1 is SGHAT, CDR2 FQNNGV. The CDR3 spans 15 residues. This CDR3 is CASSLEESMNTEAFF. CDR3 DNA: TGTGCCAGCAGCTTAGAGGAGTCCATGAACACTGAAGCTTTCTTT.

This chain joins TRBV6-5 and TRBJ2-5; TRBD1 matches 7 bases. After removal of 4 bases from V and 5 bases from J, the junction contained 4 bases not matched to a gene. Germline V gene sequence: CDR1 MNHEY, CDR2 SVGAGI. This CDR3 is 13 amino acids long. This chain's CDR3 is CASSFLQGETQYF. The CDR3 nucleotides read TGTGCCAGCAGTTTCTTACAGGGGGAGACCCAGTACTTC.

This chain uses TRBV9 with TRBJ1-6, with 7 bases lining up with TRBD1. The CDR3 extends over 15 amino acids. The germline CDR1 and CDR2 sequences are SGDLS and YYNGEE. Trimming removed 3 bases from V and 7 bases from J; junction bases left unmatched: 7. CDR3 DNA: TGTGCCAGCAGCGCCCCAGGGGGAAGAAATTCACCCCTCCACTTT. This sequence encodes CASSAPGGRNSPLHF.

V gene TRBV6-5 combines with J gene TRBJ1-1; perhaps TRBD1 as D (6 bases). The germline V and J ends were trimmed by 6 bases and 0 bases, with 11 bases remaining between them. Germline lookup yields CDR1 MNHEY and CDR2 SVGAGI. This CDR3 spans 14 amino acids. The CDR3 DNA sequence: TGTGCCAGCAGAAAGACAGGCGTGAACACTGAAGCTTTCTTT. It is translated as CASRKTGVNTEAFF.

This rearrangement joins TRBV6-1 to TRBJ1-3; 8 bases line up with TRBD1. Trimming cost V 2 bases and J 3 bases; bases outside gene matches: 3. CDR1 and CDR2 from the germline V gene are MNHNS and SASEGT. CDR3 length equals 15 residues. The CDR3 DNA is TGTGCCAGCAGTGAACCAGGGGGCCATGGAAACACCATATATTTT. Amino acid sequence: CASSEPGGHGNTIYF.

In regard to this clone: This may arise from a read error, as a much more abundant clone is one base away. The chain has TRBV27 and TRBJ2-6; 7 bases are a match to TRBD1. Looked up from germline, CDR1 is MNHEY and CDR2 is SMNVEV (reference sequence). CDR3 size: 15 residues. V lost 4 bases to trimming and J lost 0 bases; unmatched junction nucleotides: 0. The CDR3 DNA reads as TGTGCCAGCAGTTCAGGGGGCTCTGGGGCCAACGTCCTGACTTTC. This codes for CASSSGGSGANVLTF.

This clone was seen a handful of times. The rearrangement joins TRBV7-9 to TRBJ2-7; 8 bases line up with TRBD2. CDR3 size: 16 residues. Trimming at V came to 4 bases and at J to 4 bases, leaving 12 bases not matched to a gene. In germline, CDR1 is SEHNR, CDR2 FQNEAQ (reference sequence). CDR3 in DNA: TGTGCCAGCAGCTCCCCCAGTATAGCGGGATCGTACGAGCAGTACTTC. Its translation: CASSSPSIAGSYEQYF.

The rearrangement uses TRBV27 and TRBJ1-1, with D maybe TRBD1 (6 bases). The germline gives CDR1 MNHEY, CDR2 SMNVEV (reference sequence). This CDR3 has 14 amino acids. V was shortened by 5 bases and J by 3 bases, with 13 bases between the two germline ends. The DNA of the CDR3 is TGTGCCAGCAGTCTGGATACAGGGTACACTGAAGCTTTCTTT. It codes for CASSLDTGYTEAFF.

J is TRBJ1-1 and V is TRBV4-1, with a weak D call TRBD1 (6 bases). Germline CDR1 is MGHRA and CDR2 is YSYEKL. Trimming took 0 bases from V and 1 from J, leaving 12 bases between them. The CDR3 runs 16 residues. CDR3 amino acids: CASSQEGDIRNTEAFF. The CDR3 DNA follows: TGCGCCAGCAGCCAAGAGGGGGACATACGGAACACTGAAGCTTTCTTT.

The V call is TRBV7-2, the J call TRBJ2-1; 11 bases map to TRBD2. The germline gives CDR1 SGHTA, CDR2 FQGNSA. V lost 5 bases, J lost 10 bases, and 13 bases stayed unmatched. The CDR3 has 16 residues. The CDR3 sequence is CASSTNRLAGRGEQFF. CDR3 DNA sequence: TGTGCCAGCAGCACGAATAGACTAGCGGGACGGGGAGAGCAGTTCTTC.

This chain joins TRBV10-3 and TRBJ1-2; D is undetermined. Trimming cost V 0 bases and J 4 bases, with 21 bases left between them. This CDR3 contains 18 residues. Germline V CDR1 and CDR2: ENHRY, SYGVKD. The CDR3 DNA follows: TGTGCCATCAGTGAGTCGGGATTTCAAGGGATTGGGAGCTATGGCTACACCTTC. This sequence encodes CAISESGFQGIGSYGYTF.

V usage is TRBV5-4 and J usage is TRBJ1-1, with 8 bases lining up with TRBD1. Germline CDR1 and CDR2: SGHNT and YYREEE (reference sequence). The CDR3 sequence is 14 residues long. The ends lost 2 bases at V and 4 bases at J; junction bases unmatched: 4. CDR3 sequence (DNA): TGTGCCAGCAGCTTCATTACAGGGGGCACTGAAGCTTTCTTT. The encoded protein is CASSFITGGTEAFF.

The CDR3 bases are TGTGCCAGCACCCCCAGGGGGGAAAGCCGGCAGCCCCAGCATTTT. It is translated as CASTPRGESRQPQHF. The chain carries TRBV6-6 and TRBJ1-5, with 7 nucleotides matching TRBD1. Germline V gene lookup returns CDR1 MNHNY and CDR2 SVGAGI (reference sequence). V was pared by 7 bases and J by 7 bases, with 13 bases of the junction left unmatched. This CDR3 has 15 residues.